This record covers a single T cell receptor beta chain. The data were taken from a study of blood T cell repertoires in COVID-19. This study enrolled people aged about 18 to 100 from roughly 22 US geographic areas. The study assigned cohorts using participant-reported clinical history. Two negative PCRs, clearance, or symptom resolution characterized the recovered Cohort 3 donors. Germline CDR1 reads MGHRA; CDR2 reads YSYEKL. Trimming shortened V by 0 bases and J by 1 base, and 10 bases separated the two germline ends. The CDR3 sequence is 15 residues long. Original processing methods: Counts of nucleated cells, estimated from reference gene primer amplification, were obtained. Assay: immunoSEQ multiplex PCR; the TCRdb copy retains only in-frame clones and omits some. V, J and clone size derive from that table, while D and trimming were established from the DNA sequence. The sample has about 140,000 clones, over 75% seen once; the top ten hold roughly 2.9%.

The V gene is TRBV4-1, the J gene TRBJ2-7, with no clear D. What was sequenced was PBMCs or T cells enriched from blood (not recorded which). The receptor was isolated from a woman aged 45 to 65 who had recovered from COVID-19. CDR3 sequence reads: CASSQDDTSSYEQYF. In DNA, the CDR3 is TGCGCCAGCAGCCAAGATGACACCTCTTCCTACGAGCAGTACTTC.